This T cell receptor beta chain is drawn from a study of memory CD4+ T cells and cytomegalovirus serostatus. The study, taken as a whole, reports: Each of 65 to 75 CMV-associated TCRbeta sequences occurred in one to five individuals.

With 3 bases clipped from V and 8 bases from J, the junction kept 10 bases outside the gene matches. Germline CDR1 and CDR2: SGHKS and YYEKEE (reference sequence). There are 16 residues in the CDR3. Comment on this clone: Antigen specificity is unknown.

Repertoires were generated with immunoSEQ multiplex PCR, while TCRdb's copy carries only in-frame clones and drops some. Among 80,000 or so clones listed, approximately 78% were seen once. Single viable CD3+CD4+CD8-CD45RO+ cells were sorted as the memory CD4+ T cells. Specimen: memory CD4+ T cells from blood. V is TRBV5-5 and J is TRBJ2-5, with 13 bases matching TRBD2. This receptor was taken from an adult in good health and CMV-seropositive. DNA of the CDR3: TGTGCCAGCAGCTCCGGGACTAGCGGGACCGGGGCCACCCAGTACTTC. Its translation is CASSSGTSGTGATQYF.